Below, 15 T cell receptor beta chains from the same sample are listed, as sequenced in a study of cytomegalovirus exposure and HLA in healthy donors. The PCR made use of 60 Vbeta and 13 Jbeta primers. The assay was immunoSEQ multiplex PCR, and TCRdb's table has in-frame clones only and misses some. Among some 200,000 clones listed, approximately 78% were seen once. Sequencing input: PBMCs. The receptor source for this set is a woman under 30 in good health and CMV-seronegative.

The J gene is TRBJ2-1, the V gene TRBV21-1; the table's D call, TRBD2, has no DNA check behind it. TRBV21-1 is deemed a pseudogene. The CDR3 is made up of 18 amino acids. CDR3 coding DNA: TGTGCCAGCAGCCCTGATACTAGCGGAAGACAAATCGGCTATGAGCAGTTCTTC. Residues: CASSPDTSGRQIGYEQFF.

This sequence joins TRBV5-1 and TRBJ2-1; D might be TRBD2 (5 bases). The germline V gene has CDR1 SGHRS and CDR2 YFSETQ. The CDR3 extends over 16 amino acids. Deletions cut 0 bases from V and 3 bases from J, with 13 bases between. CDR3 residues: CASSLDITSGYNEQFF. The CDR3 bases are TGCGCCAGCAGCTTGGATATCACCAGCGGCTACAATGAGCAGTTCTTC.

This sequence joins TRBV7-2 and TRBJ2-5; D call uncertain. Trimming cost V 1 base and J 5 bases, with 11 bases left between them. Germline loops: CDR1 SGHTA, CDR2 FQGNSA. The CDR3 has 14 residues. CDR3 in DNA: TGTGCCAGCAGCTTAGGTGGTAGTCCCGAGACCCAGTACTTC. Translated: CASSLGGSPETQYF.

The chain employs TRBV28 and TRBJ1-5; the D is unclear. Between the trimmed V and J ends, which lost 6 bases and 0 bases, there was a span of 12 bases. From germline, CDR1 is MDHEN and CDR2 SYDVKM. The CDR3 totals 15 residues. The CDR3 sequence: CASREEDDSNQPQHF. DNA for the CDR3: TGTGCCAGCAGAGAGGAAGATGATAGCAATCAGCCCCAGCATTTT.

This chain links TRBV27 with TRBJ2-1, with a tentative D call TRBD2 (6 bases). Germline CDR1 MNHEY, CDR2 SMNVEV (reference sequence). With 3 bases removed from V and 2 bases from J, the gap between germline ends came to 11 bases. The CDR3 runs to 15 residues. The CDR3 spells CASSFGSGAYNEQFF. The CDR3 DNA follows: TGTGCCAGCAGTTTTGGTAGCGGCGCCTACAATGAGCAGTTCTTC.

This clone came up once. V gene TRBV6-1 combines with J gene TRBJ2-5; TRBD1 matches 11 bases. The CDR3 has 15 residues. Germline trimming cut 9 bases from V and 3 bases from J; bases unmatched to any gene: 9. Germline V CDR1 and CDR2: MNHNS, SASEGT. The CDR3 DNA is TGTGCCAGTAGTACGGGGACAGGGGGGGAAGAGACCCAGTACTTC. This sequence encodes CASSTGTGGEETQYF.

The gene calls are TRBV6-4 and TRBJ2-1, with 12 bases identical to TRBD2. Germline values: CDR1 MRHNA, CDR2 SNTAGT. J lost 4 bases, V lost 3 bases, and 4 bases had no gene match. This CDR3 is 16 amino acids long. The CDR3 nucleotides are TGTGCCAGCAGTGAGCGAGGGACTAGCGGGTACAATGAGCAGTTCTTC. This translates into CASSERGTSGYNEQFF.

J is TRBJ1-1 and V is TRBV5-4, with D maybe TRBD1 (5 bases). Germline V gives CDR1 SGHNT, CDR2 YYREEE (reference sequence). The CDR3 has 15 amino acids. V gave up 2 bases and J gave up 11 bases, with 22 bases separating them. Here the CDR3 DNA reads TGTGCCAGCAGCTTAAATCCGCCGGGGCCGGCGGGGGCTTTCTTT. It codes for CASSLNPPGPAGAFF.

The chain carries TRBV5-4 and TRBJ2-7, with 9 bases lining up with TRBD1. V lost 4 bases and J lost 5; bases outside the gene matches: 7. CDR1 SGHNT and CDR2 YYREEE come from the germline V gene (reference sequence). This CDR3 spans 14 amino acids. The chain's CDR3 is CASSPWDRVDEQYF. CDR3 DNA sequence: TGTGCCAGCAGCCCCTGGGACAGGGTAGACGAGCAGTACTTC. Full variable domain (outside the CDR3, taken from reference TRBV5-4 and TRBJ2-7): ETGVTQSPTHLIKTRGQQVTLRCSSQSGHNTVSWYQQALGQGPQFIFQYYREEENGRGNFPPRFSGLQFPNYSSELNVNALELDDSALYLCASSPWDRVDEQYFGPGTRLTVT.

The chain is built from TRBV29-1 and TRBJ1-2, with 7 bases lining up with TRBD1. CDR1 is SQVTM, CDR2 ANQGSEA, per germline. The J segment lost 1 base and the V segment lost 7 bases, leaving 9 bases of the junction unmatched. The CDR3 runs to 14 residues. CDR3 coding DNA: TGCAGCGCCGGACAGGACGGACTTAACTATGGCTACACCTTC. Its protein product is CSAGQDGLNYGYTF.

The CDR3 coding sequence is TGTGCCAGCAGTGCCCAAAGACGGGTACAAGAGACCCAGTACTTC. Encoded protein: CASSAQRRVQETQYF. The chain recombines TRBV2 with TRBJ2-5, with unresolved D. Germline V CDR1 and CDR2: SNHLY, FYNNEI. V was shortened by 4 bases and J by 2 bases, with 14 bases between the two germline ends. The CDR3 consists of 15 residues.

The CDR3 DNA reads as TGTGCCAGCAGCCTGACAGGGACCTATGGCTACACCTTC. It encodes CASSLTGTYGYTF. This chain joins TRBV28 and TRBJ1-2; TRBD1 aligns across 7 bases. Germline values: CDR1 MDHEN, CDR2 SYDVKM. There are 13 residues in the CDR3. Trimming at V came to 6 bases and at J to 4 bases, leaving 5 bases not matched to a gene.

The chain recombines TRBV28 with TRBJ2-7; D ambiguous. The CDR3 contains 14 residues. With 6 bases removed from V and 2 bases from J, the gap between germline ends came to 14 bases. Germline V gives CDR1 MDHEN, CDR2 SYDVKM. This CDR3 is CASRERFYTYEQYF. The CDR3 nucleotides are TGTGCCAGCAGAGAGCGCTTCTACACCTACGAGCAGTACTTC.

The chain recombines TRBV11-3 with TRBJ2-2, with TRBD1 as a possible D gene (8 bases). This CDR3 region has 15 residues. The germline V and J ends were trimmed by 5 bases and 5 bases, with 15 bases remaining between them. The germline V gene encodes CDR1 SGHNT and CDR2 YENEEA. CDR3 in DNA: TGTGCCAGCAGCGCCGACAGGGGAGGGACCGGGGAGCTGTTTTTT. This codes for CASSADRGGTGELFF.

The chain links TRBV9 to TRBJ2-7; 9 nucleotides line up with TRBD1. The germline gives CDR1 SGDLS, CDR2 YYNGEE. V dropped 4 bases and J dropped 4; count of bases not matched to a gene: 9. This CDR3 region has 15 residues. CDR3 residues: CASSPNRDREYEQYF. CDR3 DNA: TGTGCCAGCAGCCCAAATCGGGACAGGGAGTACGAGCAGTACTTC.